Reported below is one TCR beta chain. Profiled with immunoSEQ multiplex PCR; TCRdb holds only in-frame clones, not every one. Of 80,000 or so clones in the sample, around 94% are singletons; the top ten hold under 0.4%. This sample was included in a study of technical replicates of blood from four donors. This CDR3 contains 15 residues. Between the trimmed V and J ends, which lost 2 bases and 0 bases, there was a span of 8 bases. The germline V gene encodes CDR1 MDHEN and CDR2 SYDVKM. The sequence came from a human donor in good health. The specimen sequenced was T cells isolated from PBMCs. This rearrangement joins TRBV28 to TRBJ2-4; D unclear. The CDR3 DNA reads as TGTGCCAGCAGTTTACAGGCTCTAGCCAAAAACATTCAGTACTTC. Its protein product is CASSLQALAKNIQYF.